This T cell receptor beta chain is from a study of blood T cell repertoires in COVID-19. Study-level background: Samples taken during acute and convalescent COVID-19 were collected in the United States, Italy and Spain. T cells, B-cell-depleted T cells, or PBMCs provided the cDNA or gDNA that served as material.

Sequencing used immunoSEQ multiplex PCR; TCRdb keeps in-frame clones, though not all of them. This table holds a few hundred thousand clones, roughly 84% found once. Germline loops: CDR1 LNHNV, CDR2 YYDKDF (reference sequence). V gave up 5 bases and J gave up 0 bases; unmatched junction bases: 18. The CDR3 sequence is 20 residues long. This chain uses TRBV15 with TRBJ2-4; 8 bases are a match to TRBD2. The origin of this receptor is a human donor in a cohort sampled during active COVID-19. Sequenced material: peripheral blood. The CDR3 nucleotides are TGTGCCACCAGCTTAAGGGGGGGACTAGTAAATGGCCCAGCCAAAAACATTCAGTACTTC. It encodes CATSLRGGLVNGPAKNIQYF.